These 19 T cell receptor beta chains were all obtained from the same sample, sequenced in a study of blood T cell repertoires in COVID-19 (dated by TCRdb to 2018 to 2021). The library was made by the immunoSEQ multiplex PCR assay. In TCRdb, the immuneACCESS table is reduced to in-frame sequences with V and J assigned. These tables do not hold every clone; where another copy was compared, an unresolved V gene accounts for under half, and the others remain unexplained. This sample gives about 250,000 clones in total; over 80% of them show up just once. In total, the top ten clones hold 5.5% of the sample. Sequenced material: peripheral blood. These receptors were obtained from a human donor in a cohort sampled during active COVID-19.

The genes are TRBV15 and TRBJ2-1; TRBD2 matches at 7 bases. Trimming removed 5 bases from V and 3 bases from J; junction bases left unmatched: 4. The CDR3 covers 14 residues. Germline loops: CDR1 LNHNV, CDR2 YYDKDF (reference sequence). The CDR3 region has the DNA TGTGCCACCAGCGGGGGGGGAAGCTACAATGAGCAGTTCTTC. Amino acid sequence: CATSGGGSYNEQFF.

This clone was recorded once. The chain carries TRBV12-3 or TRBV12-4 and TRBJ1-2; no clear D gene. The CDR3 extends over 12 amino acids. The ends were cut back, 2 bases at V and 3 bases at J, with 4 bases in the middle. The DNA of the CDR3 is TGTGCCAGCAGTTTATCCGACTATGGCTACACCTTC. The encoded protein is CASSLSDYGYTF.

As for this clone: The identical CDR3 is also encoded by other nucleotide sequences in the sample. CDR3 residues: CASSQDGLAGETQYF. CDR3 coding DNA: TGCGCCAGCAGCCAAGACGGACTAGCGGGGGAGACCCAGTACTTC. The rearrangement links TRBV4-1 to TRBJ2-5; 12 nucleotides line up with TRBD2. Per the germline V gene, CDR1 is MGHRA and CDR2 is YSYEKL. This CDR3 region has 15 residues. Trimming took 0 bases from V and 5 from J; bases not matched to a gene: 1.

The chain uses TRBV6-5 and TRBJ1-1; possible D gene TRBD1, 6 bases. The CDR3 loop spans 13 amino acids. The V end lost 7 bases, the J end lost 6 bases, and 15 bases lay between the germline ends. Germline values: CDR1 MNHEY, CDR2 SVGAGI. The CDR3 is CASNRDGTSEAFF. CDR3 bases: TGTGCCAGCAACAGGGACGGAACTTCTGAAGCTTTCTTT.

The CDR3 is CASKRGPSYNEQFF. The CDR3 nucleotides are TGTGCCAGCAAGCGGGGTCCTTCCTACAATGAGCAGTTCTTC. The V gene is TRBV6-4, the J gene TRBJ2-1, with 7 bases that match TRBD2. The CDR3 sequence is 14 residues long. Germline CDR1 and CDR2: MRHNA and SNTAGT. Germline trimming cut 7 bases from V and 1 base from J; bases unmatched to any gene: 4.

This clone was picked up a small number of times. The V and J genes are TRBV11-2 and TRBJ2-7; perhaps TRBD1 as D (6 bases). CDR3 length: 14 residues. Germline V gene sequence: CDR1 SGHAT, CDR2 FQNNGV. Deletions cut 4 bases from V and 0 bases from J, with 10 bases between. The CDR3 sequence is CASSYGQFSYEQYF. CDR3 DNA: TGTGCCAGCAGCTACGGACAGTTCTCCTACGAGCAGTACTTC.

The chain employs TRBV14 and TRBJ2-3; 9 bases agree with TRBD2. CDR3 length: 18 residues. With 1 base clipped from V and 2 bases from J, the junction kept 10 bases outside the gene matches. Germline V gene lookup returns CDR1 SGHDN and CDR2 FVKESK. The CDR3 reads CASSQVLAGWGITDTQYF. DNA for the CDR3: TGTGCCAGCAGCCAAGTTCTAGCGGGATGGGGAATCACAGATACGCAGTATTTT.

The J gene is TRBJ2-7, the V gene TRBV27; 9 bases fit TRBD1. This CDR3 has 14 amino acids. V was pared by 3 bases and J by 3 bases, with 3 bases of the junction left unmatched. Germline V CDR1 and CDR2: MNHEY, SMNVEV (reference sequence). The CDR3 sequence is CASSFSTGGYEQYF. In DNA, the CDR3 is TGTGCCAGCAGTTTCTCGACAGGGGGCTACGAGCAGTACTTC.

The chain has TRBV5-1 and TRBJ2-3, with D perhaps matching TRBD1 (7 bases). CDR3 length: 15 amino acids. Trimming removed 2 bases at V and 0 bases at J, with 10 bases between. CDR1 is SGHRS and CDR2 is YFSETQ in the germline V gene. The CDR3 here is CASSFRGTSTDTQYF. The CDR3 coding sequence is TGCGCCAGCAGCTTCAGGGGGACTAGCACAGATACGCAGTATTTT.

The chain recombines TRBV19 with TRBJ2-2; TRBD1 matches 8 bases. The trim removed 6 bases at V and 1 base at J, leaving 4 bases unmatched. CDR3 length: 15 amino acids. CDR1 and CDR2 (germline): LNHDA, SQIVND (reference sequence). This CDR3 reads CASSARGQNTGELFF. Written as DNA, the CDR3 is TGTGCCAGTAGCGCCAGGGGGCAGAACACCGGGGAGCTGTTTTTT.

The J gene is TRBJ2-3, the V gene TRBV28; 8 bases align to TRBD1. The CDR3 length is 15 residues. CDR1 and CDR2 (germline): MDHEN, SYDVKM. V was pared by 2 bases and J by 3 bases, with 4 bases of the junction left unmatched. CDR3 region: CASSLPQGATDTQYF. CDR3 nucleotide sequence: TGTGCCAGCAGTTTACCGCAGGGGGCAACAGATACGCAGTATTTT.

The CDR3 loop is CASSLDPGQGNYGYTF. The DNA of the CDR3 is TGTGCCAGCAGCTTAGACCCGGGACAGGGTAACTATGGCTACACCTTC. The chain is built from TRBV5-4 and TRBJ1-2, with 9 bases lining up with TRBD1. Germline loops: CDR1 SGHNT, CDR2 YYREEE (reference sequence). This CDR3 is built from 16 residues. Unmatched junction bases numbered 6, after V lost 2 bases and J lost 1 base.

The chain recombines TRBV4-2 with TRBJ2-5; 8 nucleotides line up with TRBD2. In germline, CDR1 is LGHNA, CDR2 YNFKEQ. The trim removed 1 base at V and 7 bases at J, leaving 17 bases unmatched. The CDR3 has 18 residues. CDR3 DNA sequence: TGTGCCAGCAGCCAAGCACTGGCCGGGGGGGGCCCACTGAGGACCCAGTACTTC. Translation: CASSQALAGGGPLRTQYF.

The chain uses TRBV11-3 and TRBJ2-2; TRBD1 matches at 7 bases. This CDR3 is 15 amino acids long. The V segment lost 5 bases and the J segment 1 base; nucleotides outside the gene matches: 4. CDR1 is SGHNT, CDR2 YENEEA, per germline. CDR3 loop: CASSRDSMNTGELFF. The CDR3 nucleotides read TGTGCCAGCAGCAGGGACAGCATGAACACCGGGGAGCTGTTTTTT.

This rearrangement joins TRBV5-4 to TRBJ2-1, with 14 bases that match TRBD2. Germline CDR1 SGHNT, CDR2 YYREEE (reference sequence). The CDR3 totals 16 residues. V shed 4 bases and J 8 bases; nucleotides not matched to a gene: 8. CDR3 amino acids: CASSQRLAGGPDEQFF. The CDR3 coding sequence is TGTGCCAGCAGCCAGAGACTAGCGGGAGGGCCCGATGAGCAGTTCTTC.

The gene calls are TRBV29-1 and TRBJ2-2, with a weak D call TRBD1 (5 bases). The CDR3 contains 12 residues. V was cut by 5 bases and J by 6 bases, with 10 bases left in between. Germline V gives CDR1 SQVTM, CDR2 ANQGSEA. The CDR3 DNA reads as TGCAGCGTTACATCAGGGCCCGGGGAGCTGTTTTTT. Its translation is CSVTSGPGELFF.

The rearrangement joins TRBV27 to TRBJ1-5; no reliable D call. The CDR3 is 16 amino acids. Trimming stripped 6 bases from V and 0 bases from J, with 15 bases between. In germline, CDR1 is MNHEY, CDR2 SMNVEV (reference sequence). The DNA for the CDR3 is TGTGCCAGCAGCCGCTCGAGGCAGCATAGCAATCAGCCCCAGCATTTT. Protein product: CASSRSRQHSNQPQHF.

The chain combines TRBV24-1 with TRBJ2-1, with 8 positions matching TRBD2. The CDR3 length is 18 residues. Germline trimming cut 2 bases from V and 4 bases from J; bases unmatched to any gene: 12. Germline CDR1 is KGHDR and CDR2 is SFDVKD. CDR3 in DNA: TGTGCCACCAGTGATTCCCCCATAACTAGCGGAATATACAATGAGCAGTTCTTC. Its translation is CATSDSPITSGIYNEQFF.

The rearrangement links TRBV10-3 to TRBJ2-7; perhaps TRBD1 as D (6 bases). Per germline, CDR1 ENHRY and CDR2 SYGVKD. CDR3 length: 11 amino acids. V lost 5 bases to trimming and J lost 5 bases, with 7 bases between them. The CDR3, as DNA: TGTGCCATCAGTTACAGGGACGAGCAGTACTTC. It yields the protein CAISYRDEQYF.